Listed here is a single T cell receptor (beta chain). As yet, its antigen is unknown. Profiled with immunoSEQ multiplex PCR; TCRdb holds only in-frame clones, not every one. Among nearly 110,000 clones, approximately 86% were seen once, and the ten largest hold around 0.7%. The data originate from a study of graft-versus-host responses after intestinal transplantation. With V trimmed by 1 base and J by 7 bases, 4 bases remained unmatched. Per the germline V gene, CDR1 is SGHRS and CDR2 is YFSETQ. The CDR3 loop spans 14 amino acids. This TCR was recovered from a human donor who was the organ donor for an intestinal transplant. The starting material was unstimulated CD4+ T cells sorted from spleen or lymph node cells, obtained before transplant. The chain joins TRBV5-1 to TRBJ2-2; 7 nucleotides line up with TRBD1. The CDR3 DNA follows: TGCGCCAGCAGCTTGCTCAGGGGGAACGGGGAGCTGTTTTTT. Translating it yields CASSLLRGNGELFF.